A single sample is the source of the 17 T cell receptor beta chains below, sequenced in a study of cytomegalovirus exposure and HLA in healthy donors. Vbeta (60) and Jbeta (13) primers were used in the PCR. Sequenced by immunoSEQ multiplex PCR; TCRdb stores in-frame clones only, minus some. The repertoire holds 90,000 to 100,000 clones, with under 80% as singletons. The specimen sequenced was PBMCs. These receptors originate from a man aged 35-49 years in good health and CMV-seropositive.

The sample holds one count of this clone. The CDR3 loop is CASSPGTILETQYF. As DNA, the CDR3 is TGTGCCAGCAGCCCAGGGACTATATTAGAGACCCAGTACTTC. J is TRBJ2-5 and V is TRBV7-2; 7 bases align to TRBD2. This CDR3 region has 14 residues. Germline values: CDR1 SGHTA, CDR2 FQGNSA. With 5 bases clipped from V and 4 bases from J, the junction kept 7 bases outside the gene matches.

The chain employs TRBV30 and TRBJ1-1; maybe TRBD1 (5 bases). CDR3 length: 18 amino acids. Deletions cut 0 bases from V and 3 bases from J, with 23 bases between. CDR1 and CDR2 from the germline V gene are GTSNPN and SVGIG (reference sequence). CDR3 DNA: TGTGCCTGGAGTGTACGGGGAGGGAGGGGCGGATTGGACACTGAAGCTTTCTTT. This sequence encodes CAWSVRGGRGGLDTEAFF.

DNA of the CDR3: TGTGCCAGCTCACCTGACAGGGGGAAGGGTGGCTACACCTTC. Residues: CASSPDRGKGGYTF. The J gene is TRBJ1-2, the V gene TRBV18; 9 bases are a match to TRBD1. The germline CDR1 and CDR2 sequences are KGHSH and LQKENI. Losses at the gene ends were 3 bases for V and 7 bases for J; bases not matched to a gene: 6. The CDR3 consists of 14 residues.

V and J are TRBV5-5 and TRBJ1-4, with 10 bases that match TRBD1. Germline V gene lookup returns CDR1 SGHKS and CDR2 YYEKEE (reference sequence). There are 16 residues in the CDR3. The V segment lost 4 bases and the J segment 0 bases; nucleotides outside the gene matches: 3. CDR3 in amino acids: CASSAGQGATNEKLFF. CDR3 DNA: TGTGCCAGCAGCGCAGGACAGGGGGCAACTAATGAAAAACTGTTTTTT.

The chain is built from TRBV5-1 and TRBJ2-2; 9 nucleotides agree with TRBD2. The CDR3 is 15 residues long. Germline lookup yields CDR1 SGHRS and CDR2 YFSETQ. V was pared by 4 bases and J by 5 bases, with 6 bases of the junction left unmatched. The CDR3 region is CASSGSSGETGELFF. DNA of the CDR3: TGCGCCAGCAGCGGGTCTAGCGGGGAAACCGGGGAGCTGTTTTTT.

This clone was seen only a few times. The chain combines TRBV6-1 with TRBJ2-3, with 8 bases aligning to TRBD1. V dropped 6 bases and J dropped 6; count of bases not matched to a gene: 8. Germline V gene data show CDR1 as MNHNS and CDR2 as SASEGT. The CDR3 is 14 amino acids. The CDR3 region is CASSPDRVSDTQYF. CDR3 in DNA: TGTGCCAGCAGCCCGGACAGGGTATCGGATACGCAGTATTTT.

J is TRBJ2-7 and V is TRBV5-1; possible D gene TRBD1, 5 bases. This CDR3 spans 16 amino acids. Trimming stripped 4 bases from V and 0 bases from J, with 17 bases between. Per germline, CDR1 SGHRS and CDR2 YFSETQ. The CDR3: CASSQGWDLSSYEQYF. The CDR3 nucleotides are TGCGCCAGCAGCCAGGGATGGGATCTAAGCTCCTACGAGCAGTACTTC.

The J gene is TRBJ1-3, the V gene TRBV18; 7 nucleotides line up with TRBD1. This CDR3 is built from 14 residues. Germline CDR1 is KGHSH and CDR2 is LQKENI. V was clipped by 3 bases and J by 5 bases; unmatched bases: 4. The CDR3: CASSPTGDRNTIYF. Written as DNA, the CDR3 is TGTGCCAGCTCACCCACAGGGGACAGAAACACCATATATTTT.

This chain uses TRBV7-2 with TRBJ2-7, with a possible D match to TRBD1 (5 bases). Between the trimmed V and J ends, which lost 3 bases and 4 bases, there was a span of 13 bases. Germline assignment: CDR1 SGHTA and CDR2 FQGNSA. The CDR3 totals 14 residues. The CDR3 region has the DNA TGTGCCAGCAGCTTGTGGCAGGGTGGTTACGAGCAGTACTTC. Amino acid sequence: CASSLWQGGYEQYF.

The V gene is TRBV19, the J gene TRBJ2-7, with 11 positions matching TRBD2. J gave up 3 bases and V 1 base, and 2 bases lay outside the gene matches. Germline CDR1 LNHDA, CDR2 SQIVND (reference sequence). The CDR3 has 15 residues. In DNA, the CDR3 is TGTGCCAGTAGTATAGGCACTAGCGGGGGCTACGAGCAGTACTTC. This gives the protein CASSIGTSGGYEQYF.

The chain links TRBV29-1 to TRBJ1-3, with D maybe TRBD1 (5 bases). The CDR3 totals 14 residues. Germline lookup yields CDR1 SQVTM and CDR2 ANQGSEA. V was pared by 6 bases and J by 4 bases, with 16 bases between. CDR3 sequence reads: CSVPDPSGGNTIYF. For the CDR3, the DNA is TGCAGCGTCCCCGACCCGTCAGGGGGAAACACCATATATTTT.

The chain links TRBV7-6 to TRBJ2-7; 11 nucleotides agree with TRBD2. Per the germline V gene, CDR1 is SGHVS and CDR2 is FNYEAQ. Losses at the gene ends were 5 bases for V and 3 bases for J; bases not matched to a gene: 12. The CDR3 covers 17 residues. CDR3 loop: CASSHRLAGRELYEQYF. CDR3 nucleotide sequence: TGTGCCAGCAGCCACCGACTAGCGGGAAGGGAGCTCTACGAGCAGTACTTC.

This clone was observed a few times. V usage is TRBV9 and J usage is TRBJ2-3, with 7 bases identical to TRBD2. Germline CDR1 and CDR2: SGDLS and YYNGEE. V lost 3 bases and J lost 6; bases outside the gene matches: 4. The CDR3 consists of 13 residues. This chain's CDR3 is CASSALSGDTQYF. CDR3 bases: TGTGCCAGCAGCGCCCTTAGCGGGGATACGCAGTATTTT. The full variable domain, its missing parts supplied by reference TRBV9 and TRBJ2-3, is DSGVTQTPKHLITATGQRVTLRCSPRSGDLSVYWYQQSLDQGLQFLIQYYNGEERAKGNILERFSAQQFPDLHSELNLSSLELGDSALYFCASSALSGDTQYFGPGTRLTVL.

V gene TRBV28 combines with J gene TRBJ2-2; maybe TRBD1 (5 bases). Germline assignment: CDR1 MDHEN and CDR2 SYDVKM. This CDR3 comprises 12 residues. The V end lost 9 bases, the J end lost 0 bases, and 5 bases lay between the germline ends. The CDR3, as DNA: TGTGCCAGGACAGCGAACACCGGGGAGCTGTTTTTT. Its translation is CARTANTGELFF. Full variable domain (missing parts from reference TRBV28 and TRBJ2-2): DVKVTQSSRYLVKRTGEKVFLECVQDMDHENMFWYRQDPGLGLRLIYFSYDVKMKEKGDIPEGYSVSREKKERFSLILESASTNQTSMYLCARTANTGELFFGEGSRLTVL.

This clone turned up a few times. V usage is TRBV7-6 and J usage is TRBJ2-1, with unresolved D. CDR1 is SGHVS, CDR2 FNYEAQ, per germline. There are 17 residues in the CDR3. The V end was cut by 1 base, the J end by 0 bases, with 13 bases between. The CDR3 is CASSLVPSSSSYNEQFF. The DNA of the CDR3 is TGTGCCAGCAGCTTAGTTCCCTCCTCTAGCTCCTACAATGAGCAGTTCTTC.

This clone has at least ten counts. This chain links TRBV13 with TRBJ1-2; TRBD1 matches 8 bases. Germline loops: CDR1 PRHDT, CDR2 FYEKMQ (reference sequence). The CDR3 extends over 14 amino acids. V dropped 2 bases and J dropped 7; count of bases not matched to a gene: 6. The CDR3 DNA is TGTGCCAGCAGCTTACTTCAGGGGGCGGGTGGCTACACCTTC. Protein sequence: CASSLLQGAGGYTF.

This clone rates as medium-sized. The chain recombines TRBV11-2 with TRBJ2-1; D ambiguous. V was clipped by 8 bases and J by 3 bases, with 8 bases between them. CDR1 and CDR2 from the germline V gene are SGHAT and FQNNGV. The CDR3 length is 12 residues. The CDR3 reads CASLRSYNEQFF. The CDR3 DNA follows: TGTGCCAGCTTGCGGAGCTACAATGAGCAGTTCTTC.